The text below deals with one T cell receptor beta chain. Its recognized antigen is unknown. One base away there is no much larger clone; base qualities are not given. The library was prepared using the immunoSEQ multiplex PCR assay. The multiplex PCR relied on a mix of 60 forward primers for TCR Vbeta segments and 13 reverse primers for TCR Jbeta segments. The CDR3 region of rearranged TCR beta genes was amplified from genomic DNA with a multiplex PCR assay. Amplified TCR beta libraries were sequenced as 87-base-pair reads on the Illumina HiSeq System. Regarding the original processing steps: A later analysis tallied 75 million to 95 million unique TCR beta chains across the 700 or so repertoires, and some 10 million of those chains were shared by two or more donors. Raw reads were error-corrected and collapsed into unique sequences by a nearest-neighbor algorithm in which closely related sequences were merged to remove PCR and sequencing errors. V, D and J gene segments were assigned by aligning CDR3 sequences to IMGT reference sequences. Each retained sequence needed at least a six-nucleotide match to both a V gene segment and a J gene segment. A rearrangement counted as productive if the CDR3 had no stop codons and remained in frame with V and J, and every other rearrangement counted as non-productive. CDR3 was defined by IMGT convention, running from the second conserved V-encoded cysteine to the conserved J-encoded phenylalanine. Sequences without an unambiguous match to a single V gene segment were excluded from the earlier analysis of about 600 of the donors. In an earlier analysis of more than 500 of the donors, a V segment was called functional when productive rearrangements were above 56.7%, and segregating when the standard deviation between donors exceeded 5%. To diagnose cytomegalovirus status from the catalog of TCR beta chain sequences, a statistical classification framework was built. In a later analysis, V and J genes were assigned by comparing TCR nucleotide sequences against IMGT/GENE-DB human TR gene sequences. Using the TCRdist pipeline, a later analysis assigned CDR3 sequences along with most-parsimonious VDJ recombination scenarios. In a later analysis, each TCR beta chain was defined by its CDR3 amino acid sequence together with its V-gene family, and reads without a unique V-gene family were excluded. In a later analysis, approximately 640 highly shared, low-generation-probability nucleotide sequences were removed to address suspected cross-contamination and a sequencing artifact. A later analysis calculated a clonal expansion index for each public chain from normalized within-repertoire ranks of inferred template counts. In a later analysis, generation probabilities were computed using a VDJ recombination model fitted to out-of-frame rearrangements, and the results were checked against IGoR. In a later analysis, hypergeometric tests were used to score TCR-TCR, TCR-HLA and TCR-CMV co-occurrence, with a repertoire-size bias correction applied to TCR pairs. In a later analysis, false discovery rates were estimated by permuting HLA or CMV assignments 20 times. In a later analysis, co-occurring TCRs were grouped using DBSCAN, with TCRdist sequence similarity added in when clustering inside HLA-allele-positive subsets. Co-occurrence clustering excluded repertoires with fewer than 30,000 or more than 120,000 public chains, plus five with anomalous nucleotide sharing. Held by TCRdb, this immuneACCESS table contains in-frame sequences only and omits some clones. Under half of the omission traces to an unresolved V gene where checked; the cause of the rest is unknown. The V and J calls and clone size come from that table; D and trimming were worked out from the DNA. For this sample there are roughly 130,000 clones; roughly three quarters appear just once. More than 3% of the sample rests with the top ten.

The data were taken from a study of cytomegalovirus exposure and HLA in healthy donors (TCRdb year 2017). Concerning the study at large: An earlier analysis of roughly 570 of the donors reported around 280 Gb of sequence data and around 100 million unique TCR beta sequences obtained from 180 million or so T cells. Every repertoire in the discovery cohort had been generated on one and the same sequencing platform. The aim of the study was to test whether cataloging public T cell receptors could identify signatures of past pathogen exposure. The number of typed donors differed by locus: roughly 620-630 for A, B, C, DRB1 and DQB1; 522 for DQA1; 606 for DPA1; and some 470 for DPB1. Among 300 to 450 genotyped donors of the cohort, an average of around 240,000 unique TCR beta nucleotide sequences were sequenced per donor, about a sixth of them non-productive. To decide whether each TCR beta V gene segment behaved as functional or pseudogenic, an earlier analysis of fewer than 750 of the donors relied on high-throughput TCR beta sequencing. To predict cytomegalovirus infection status, the study brought together high-throughput TCR immunosequencing, statistical association of individual TCRs with disease status, and machine learning. Among the roughly 430 genotyped donors, around 81% belonged to the genetic ancestry cluster associated with self-reported Caucasian donors. Rather than drawing on any new phenotypic data, the later analysis identified candidate immune exposures from TCR beta sequences and the way those sequences occurred across donors. Roughly 5 DR-DQ haplotypes were treated as single units for association and clustering because of strong linkage in the cohort. A later genetic analysis took genome-wide SNP genotypes for 398 of the 666 donors and used that subset as a discovery cohort. In addition to the first cohort of 666 subjects, a separate validation cohort of 130 or so different subjects was used. The study profiled the T cell repertoires of more than 500 subjects by immunosequencing and related them to cytomegalovirus serostatus. A later analysis re-analyzed previously published TCR beta repertoires from approximately 670 donors and added high-resolution HLA genotyping to study TCR occurrence patterns. HLA typing covered class I and class II loci at four-digit resolution. Donor age, sex, ethnicity and CMV serostatus were compiled together with the repertoire data. An early release that covered some 630 HLA-typed donors contained approximately 320 gigabases of sequencing data and tens of millions of unique TCR sequences.

The CDR3, from cysteine to phenylalanine, totals 14 residues. This entry keeps only the CDR3 DNA: 42 bases, framed from base 1. Germline trimming: 2 bases from V, 10 bases from J; junction bases outside gene matches: 10. Per the germline V gene, MRHNA is the CDR1 and SNTAGT is the CDR2. Results the study describes overall, beyond this receptor: Presence/absence analyses assumed roughly uniform sequencing depth across donors, an assumption that may not hold. In this cohort, only TCR beta chains were sequenced, and detectable features were limited by the absence of alpha or paired-chain data. Strong co-occurrence of HLA alleles, especially DR and DQ, made assigning TCR associations to individual alleles difficult. In vitro tests confirmed that a few of the cytomegalovirus-associated TCR beta chains recognize cytomegalovirus antigens. Specific HLA alleles were associated with over 15,000 TCR beta sequences at a false discovery rate of 0.05 in a later analysis. Linkage disequilibrium might explain the correlated functional status among segregating V segments, but an unknown experimental factor could not be excluded. An earlier analysis of some 560 of the donors showed that most TCR beta V segments appeared in productive rearrangements either about 87% or about 30% of the time, which broadly matched IMGT annotations. In a later genetic analysis, fewer N-insertions in productive TCRs were reported among donors in an Asian-associated ancestry cluster than the approximately 670-donor mean. A cluster of highly shared sequence variants was judged likely to be a technical artifact of the sequencing pipeline. A later analysis found that TCR association rates varied across HLA loci, with DRB1 alleles showing the most associated TCRs and HLA-C alleles the fewest. In a later analysis, HLA-associated TCR beta chains showed more clonal expansion and lower generation probabilities than non-associated chains that were equally common. An association between a missense DCLRE1C variant and V-gene and J-gene trimming of TCR beta chains was found in a later genetic analysis and replicated in an independent cohort. Because counts were too low, 15 to 20 rarely observed V segments, including chromosome 9 orphons, were excluded from the earlier analysis of under 650 of the donors. Cytomegalovirus status was reported to be diagnosed by the classifier with high specificity and sensitivity in both the original and validation cohorts. The study listed 150 to 200 TCR beta chains as associated with cytomegalovirus. HLA typing was unavailable for some donors at each locus, so association tests used only the typed subset. Several of the top co-occurrence clusters appeared to be linked to parvovirus B19, influenza, CMV and Epstein-Barr virus, according to a later analysis. According to the authors, the approach could potentially be generalized to other disease states and immunological phenotypes. Across donors, most TCR sequences were observed very rarely, whereas some public TCRs were present in many individuals. Immune exposure information for the cohort was limited to CMV serostatus. In a later analysis, most CMV-associated TCR beta chains were found to appear HLA-restricted, with HLA associations seemingly driven largely by CMV exposure. A further reported finding was that TCR beta sequences accurately predicted the HLA-A and HLA-B alleles for most subjects in the first cohort. Because the 87-base-pair reads could not distinguish some IMGT-functional V segments, including TRBV6-2 and TRBV6-3, those segments were excluded.

In total, 600 or so healthy bone marrow donors made up the cohort. Cohort members were all nominally healthy when sampled, although unrecorded immune exposures were likely present. The donor was CMV seronegative and was included in the group of a few hundred seronegative cohort members. Every donor gave a peripheral blood sample, and the peripheral blood mononuclear cells from that sample were used for TCR beta sequencing. Genomic DNA was extracted from the blood cell samples with the Qiagen DNeasy Blood Extraction Kit. What was sequenced was PBMCs. The source of this sequence is a female donor in good health and CMV-seronegative. The chain couples TRBV6-4 to TRBJ1-2; 7 nucleotides in the junction match TRBD1. In nucleotide form, the sequence is TGTGCCAGCAGTGACACCCCAGGGGGTCTCGACTACACCTTC. Its coded protein is CASSDTPGGLDYTF.